Below, one TCR beta chain is given with its context. Antigen: not known. The data are from a study of OX40 agonist ivuxolimab in advanced cancers. Study information: A history of anti-PD-1, anti-PD-L1 or anti-CTLA-4 therapy was acceptable, and 40% to 45% had some. Three individuals attained partial responses, comprising one hepatocellular carcinoma case and two cutaneous melanoma cases.

Notes on the study in general: Among the lowest levels of clonal expansion were found in partial responders at 0.1-3.0 mg/kg.

The CDR3 length is 19 residues. Trimming stripped 0 bases from V and 5 bases from J, with 22 bases between. Germline V gene sequence: CDR1 SNHLY, CDR2 FYNNEI. Sequencing was performed with immunoSEQ multiplex PCR; in TCRdb, only in-frame clones are kept and a portion is missing. The sample lists about 77,000 clones, 65% to 85% seen once, with 4.6% in the top ten. The sample in question was CD4+ or CD8+ T cells sorted from blood, obtained in a trial of the OX40 agonist ivuxolimab. The rearrangement uses TRBV2 and TRBJ2-2, with D possibly matching TRBD1 (6 bases). The TCR was taken from an adult with an advanced solid tumor such as melanoma, head and neck, liver or kidney cancer. The CDR3 region is CASSEASVLGAVSTGELFF. The CDR3 DNA sequence: TGTGCCAGCAGTGAAGCGTCGGTATTGGGGGCTGTGTCGACCGGGGAGCTGTTTTTT.